In its sample, the clone carrying this T cell receptor (beta chain) was seen once. Its cognate antigen is unknown. The data were obtained in a study of shared clonotypes between healthy human individuals. Findings and caveats of the study: The authors expected sequencing depth to affect clonotype sharing among donors.

The run depth of the assay was deep. Clones were sequenced by immunoSEQ multiplex PCR, and TCRdb holds only the in-frame ones, with some missing. The profile shows 1.6 million or so clones, approximately 98.5% of them singletons. Every contributor of samples was a Caucasian grown-up residing in Nashville, Tennessee. Negatively enriched CD4+ T cells were divided by CD45RA into naive and memory. The V segment lost 10 bases and the J segment 8 bases; nucleotides outside the gene matches: 7. The CDR3 covers 14 residues. Germline-derived CDR1 and CDR2 are SNHLY and FYNNEI. Specimen: naive CD4+ T cells sorted from blood. Indicated subset: CD45RA+ positively selected. This chain connects TRBV2 to TRBJ2-1; TRBD2 aligns across 14 bases. The source of this sequence is a man aged 25-40 years in good health. The DNA for the CDR3 is TGTGCCACCCAGGGACTAGCGGGAGTTGATGAGCAGTTCTTC. Its protein is CATQGLAGVDEQFF.